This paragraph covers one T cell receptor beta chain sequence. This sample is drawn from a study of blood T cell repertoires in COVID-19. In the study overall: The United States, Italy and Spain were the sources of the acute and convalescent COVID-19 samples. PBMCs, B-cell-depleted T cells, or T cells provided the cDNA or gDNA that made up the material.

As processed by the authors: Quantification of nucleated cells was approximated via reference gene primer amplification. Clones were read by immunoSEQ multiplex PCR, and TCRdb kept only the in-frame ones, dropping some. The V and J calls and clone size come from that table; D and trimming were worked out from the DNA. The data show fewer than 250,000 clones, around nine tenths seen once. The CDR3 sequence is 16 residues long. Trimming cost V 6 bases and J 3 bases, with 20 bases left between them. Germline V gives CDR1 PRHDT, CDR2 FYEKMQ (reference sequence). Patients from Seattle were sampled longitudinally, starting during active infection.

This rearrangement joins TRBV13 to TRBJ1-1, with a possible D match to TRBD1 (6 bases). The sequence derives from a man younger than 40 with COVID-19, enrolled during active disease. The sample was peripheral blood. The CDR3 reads CASSPEGGRGDTEAFF. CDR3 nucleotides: TGTGCCAGCAGTCCAGAGGGGGGGAGAGGGGACACTGAAGCTTTCTTT.